The present entry profiles one T cell receptor (beta chain) with its context. Its antigen is still unknown. Repertoires were generated with immunoSEQ multiplex PCR, while TCRdb's copy carries only in-frame clones and drops some. This sample yields roughly 56,000 clones, of which 88% are seen a single time; 5.4% belongs to the top ten. This specimen belongs to a study of PD-1 blockade in classical Hodgkin lymphoma. Study information: Nivolumab 3 mg/kg was given intravenously every 2 weeks.

Trimming left V 4 bases short and J 0 bases short, with 9 bases between. Germline-derived CDR1 and CDR2 are SGHRS and YFSETQ. The CDR3 totals 14 residues. Each patient relapsed following autologous stem cell transplantation, and prior brentuximab vedotin exposure differed. General observations from the study: With CD4+ cells, TCR diversity rose significantly by C4D1, but not with CD8+ cells. Exclusion covered patients beginning nivolumab under 1 year post-ASCT.

The sequencing used peripheral blood mononuclear cells (PBMCs), collected before the second cycle of nivolumab. The rearrangement links TRBV5-1 to TRBJ2-3; D is undetermined. This receptor was obtained from a human donor with classical Hodgkin lymphoma. The CDR3 loop reads CASSLVGSTDTQYF. In DNA, the CDR3 is TGCGCCAGCAGCCTGGTGGGCAGCACAGATACGCAGTATTTT.